Below, 29 T cell receptor beta chains from the same sample are listed, as sequenced in a study of blood T cells in healthy people across ages. Together with a sample-barcoded 5' primer, a J-beta primer mix was included in a second PCR lasting roughly 6 to 12 cycles. TCRdb processed the 5' RACE reads anew with MiXCR; each CDR3 protein has one entry. This repertoire shows roughly 1,700,000 distinct CDR3 sequences, roughly 30% found once; its top ten account for 7.7%. The sample was blood. These receptors all stem from a woman in her twenties or thirties in good health.

This chain connects TRBV6-2 or TRBV6-3 to TRBJ2-6; D tentatively fits TRBD1 or TRBD2 (5 bases each). The CDR3 contains 18 residues. Germline V CDR1 and CDR2: MNHEY, SVGEGT. The V gene lost 6 bases and the J gene lost 3 bases, with 21 bases spanning the gap. The CDR3 sequence is CASRPHVGGGGGANVLTF. CDR3 nucleotides: TGTGCCAGCAGGCCCCACGTTGGAGGTGGGGGTGGGGCCAACGTCCTGACTTTC.

This clonotype was seen a handful of times. V usage is TRBV6-5 and J usage is TRBJ2-1, with 9 bases lining up with TRBD1. The V gene's germline CDR1 is MNHEY and CDR2 SVGAGI. V lost 0 bases to trimming and J lost 8 bases; unmatched junction nucleotides: 11. The CDR3 covers 17 residues. Here the CDR3 DNA reads TGTGCCAGCAGTTACTCGCGGACAGGGGCGATGATGCATGAGCAGTTCTTC. It encodes CASSYSRTGAMMHEQFF.

The rearrangement links TRBV7-2 to TRBJ2-1, with D unclear. Trimming removed 5 bases from V and 8 bases from J, with 16 bases in between. The length of the CDR3 is 14 residues. Germline V gene data show CDR1 as SGHTA and CDR2 as FQGNSA. CDR3 loop: CASSPGPASDEQFF. Here the CDR3 DNA reads TGTGCCAGCAGCCCCGGACCAGCGAGTGATGAGCAGTTCTTC.

V gene TRBV2 combines with J gene TRBJ1-5; TRBD1 might be the D (6 bases). CDR3 size: 15 residues. Trimming cost V 6 bases and J 7 bases, with 19 bases left between them. CDR1 and CDR2 (germline): SNHLY, FYNNEI. CDR3 in DNA: TGTGCCAGCAGCCCGACGGTGGGGGGCAGACAGCCCCAGCATTTT. Translation gives CASSPTVGGRQPQHF.

The chain employs TRBV25-1 and TRBJ2-5; the match to TRBD1 covers 11 bases. Trimming removed 2 bases from V and 5 bases from J; junction bases left unmatched: 4. In germline, CDR1 is MGHDK, CDR2 SYGVNS. The CDR3 is 15 residues long. CDR3 amino acids: CASSERTGGGETQYF. Here the CDR3 DNA reads TGTGCCAGCAGTGAAAGGACAGGGGGCGGGGAGACCCAGTACTTC.

This clonotype was recorded many times. V is TRBV5-1 and J is TRBJ2-5, with TRBD1 matching 7 bases. CDR3 size: 14 residues. V lost 0 bases to trimming and J lost 4 bases; unmatched junction nucleotides: 3. Germline V gene sequence: CDR1 SGHRS, CDR2 YFSETQ. In nucleotides, the CDR3 is TGCGCCAGCAGCTTGGAACAGGGGAGAGAGACCCAGTACTTC. It specifies CASSLEQGRETQYF.

As regards this clonotype: The junction and the germline gene differ at one end; a read error may be behind it. The rearrangement joins TRBV5-1 to TRBJ2-3; TRBD2 matches 8 bases. The germline V gene has CDR1 SGHRS and CDR2 YFSETQ. This CDR3 has 14 amino acids. CDR3 DNA: TGCGCCAGCAGCTTCAGGACTAGCACAGGTACGCAGTATTTT. It codes for CASSFRTSTGTQYF.

This clonotype turned up a few times. The CDR3 reads CASSIGTPKGGYTF. In nucleotides, the CDR3 is TGTGCCAGCAGTATAGGGACGCCCAAGGGAGGCTACACCTTC. The V gene is TRBV12-3 or TRBV12-4, the J gene TRBJ1-2; weak D call: TRBD1 (5 bases). Trimming stripped 5 bases from V and 8 bases from J, with 18 bases between. The CDR3 spans 14 residues.

The chain is built from TRBV20-1 and TRBJ2-5, with TRBD1 as a possible D gene (5 bases). This CDR3 is 15 amino acids long. Germline CDR1 DFQATT, CDR2 SNEGSKA (reference sequence). The V end lost 2 bases, the J end lost 1 base, and 14 bases lay between the germline ends. In DNA, the CDR3 is TGCAGTGCTAGAATTAGGAGTAGGGGCCAAGAGACCCAGTACTTC. Translated, it gives CSARIRSRGQETQYF.

This clonotype was seen many times. The chain carries TRBV7-2 and TRBJ2-3, with a tentative D call TRBD1 (5 bases). CDR3 length: 14 residues. V lost 3 bases and J 2 bases, leaving 9 bases between the germline ends. Germline V gene lookup returns CDR1 SGHTA and CDR2 FQGNSA. The CDR3: CASSFRQNTDTQYF. The CDR3 DNA is TGTGCCAGCAGCTTCAGACAGAACACAGATACGCAGTATTTT. Variable domain in full (rest from reference TRBV7-2 and TRBJ2-3): GAGVSQSPSNKVTEKGKDVELRCDPISGHTALYWYRQSLGQGLEFLIYFQGNSAPDKSGLPSDRFSAERTGGSVSTLTIQRTQQEDSAVYLCASSFRQNTDTQYFGPGTRLTVL.

The sample holds a few counts of this clonotype. This sequence joins TRBV4-2 and TRBJ2-7; 9 bases match TRBD2. CDR1 is LGHNA and CDR2 is YNFKEQ in the germline V gene. The CDR3 is 16 amino acids. The V gene end was trimmed by 0 bases and the J gene end by 6 bases; junction bases not matched to a gene: 9. The chain's CDR3 is CASSQDGGLAGREQYF. In DNA, the CDR3 is TGTGCCAGCAGCCAAGATGGGGGACTAGCTGGTCGCGAGCAGTACTTC.

The genes are TRBV24-1 and TRBJ2-5; TRBD1 agrees at 9 bases. Germline CDR1 reads KGHDR; CDR2 reads SFDVKD. This CDR3 comprises 14 residues. Trimming took 10 bases from V and 5 from J; bases not matched to a gene: 10. The CDR3 DNA reads as TGTGCCACAGAAGCCGGGACAGGGTGGGAGACCCAGTACTTC. As protein: CATEAGTGWETQYF.

This clonotype was counted between two and nine times. The genes are TRBV7-9 and TRBJ2-3; 12 nucleotides line up with TRBD1. V lost 5 bases to trimming and J lost 2 bases; unmatched junction nucleotides: 11. CDR1 and CDR2 (germline): SEHNR, FQNEAQ (reference sequence). CDR3 size: 18 residues. CDR3 DNA sequence: TGTGCCAGCAGCAGCAACCGGGACAGGGGGCCGATCACAGATACGCAGTATTTT. Amino acid sequence: CASSSNRDRGPITDTQYF.

This clonotype was seen repeatedly, ten times or more. This chain joins TRBV28 and TRBJ2-4; D remains ambiguous. The CDR3 has 15 residues. Germline V CDR1 and CDR2: MDHEN, SYDVKM. V lost 6 bases, J lost 3 bases, and 15 bases lay in between. CDR3 region: CASRDRVRGKNIQYF. CDR3 nucleotide sequence: TGTGCCAGCAGGGACCGGGTGCGTGGCAAAAACATTCAGTACTTC.

This clonotype has at least ten counts. V is TRBV7-9 and J is TRBJ2-7, with 8 bases lining up with TRBD2. Trimming took 1 base from V and 3 from J; bases not matched to a gene: 2. CDR1 is SEHNR, CDR2 FQNEAQ, per germline (reference sequence). The CDR3 is 14 amino acids. The CDR3 DNA reads as TGTGCCAGCAGCTTAGGTAGCGGGGTCTACGAGCAGTACTTC. Residues: CASSLGSGVYEQYF.

This clonotype was picked up many times. V and J are TRBV6-5 and TRBJ2-5, with 7 bases fitting TRBD1. The CDR3 consists of 13 residues. From germline, CDR1 is MNHEY and CDR2 SVGAGI. Germline trimming cut 9 bases from V and 4 bases from J; bases unmatched to any gene: 8. CDR3 in amino acids: CASRDSGGETQYF. The CDR3 region has the DNA TGTGCCAGTCGGGACAGCGGAGGAGAGACCCAGTACTTC.

This clonotype came up a few times. This rearrangement joins TRBV20-1 to TRBJ1-2; the D gene is possibly TRBD1 (5 bases). Germline V gives CDR1 DFQATT, CDR2 SNEGSKA (reference sequence). V dropped 4 bases and J dropped 8 bases, with 23 bases sitting between them. The CDR3 runs 15 residues. The CDR3 nucleotides read TGCAGTGCTATAGAGCCAGACAGACCAGCTTGGGGCTACACCTTC. As protein: CSAIEPDRPAWGYTF.

This clonotype was found a few times. V gene TRBV5-4 combines with J gene TRBJ2-7; maybe TRBD2 (5 bases). Germline CDR1 SGHNT, CDR2 YYREEE (reference sequence). V was trimmed by 4 bases and J by 2 bases, leaving 19 bases between them. This CDR3 is built from 16 residues. The CDR3 region has the DNA TGTGCCAGCAGCCCAGTACGGGCCCTCGGGGCCTACGAGCAGTACTTC. It translates to CASSPVRALGAYEQYF.

CDR3 in DNA: TGTGCCTGGAGGTACAACAGGTCCCCTAATGAAAAACTGTTTTTT. This codes for CAWRYNRSPNEKLFF. The rearrangement joins TRBV30 to TRBJ1-4, with a weak D call TRBD1 (5 bases). Germline V CDR1 and CDR2: GTSNPN, SVGIG (reference sequence). CDR3 size: 15 residues. V shed 3 bases and J shed 3 bases, with 14 bases lying between them.

V gene TRBV27 combines with J gene TRBJ2-5, with 11 bases that match TRBD2. V trimming: 5 bases; J trimming: 5 bases; junction bases outside the gene matches: 7. In germline, CDR1 is MNHEY, CDR2 SMNVEV (reference sequence). This CDR3 is 15 amino acids long. CDR3 in DNA: TGTGCCAGCAGTCAGATAGCGGGGGGGCAGGAGACCCAGTACTTC. This codes for CASSQIAGGQETQYF.

This clonotype was observed a handful of times. The chain joins TRBV9 to TRBJ1-4; possible D gene TRBD1, 5 bases. Germline CDR1 is SGDLS and CDR2 is YYNGEE. V lost 0 bases and J lost 0, with 12 bases in between. This CDR3 is 17 amino acids long. CDR3 protein: CASSVERGLATNEKLFF. CDR3 coding DNA: TGTGCCAGCAGCGTAGAGAGGGGACTTGCAACTAATGAAAAACTGTTTTTT.

In regard to this clonotype: A much more abundant neighbour one base away suggests this may be a read error. The V call is TRBV2, the J call TRBJ2-4; either TRBD1 or TRBD2 may supply D (6 bases each). V lost 8 bases and J 13 bases, leaving 15 bases between the germline ends. Germline CDR1 and CDR2: SNHLY and FYNNEI. This CDR3 comprises 11 residues. The CDR3 DNA is TGTGCCAGCGAGGACTACAGGGAGCAGTACTTC. Translation gives CASEDYREQYF.

This chain's CDR3 is CASSPPRSNGYTF. The CDR3 region has the DNA TGTGCCAGCAGTCCGCCCAGGTCGAATGGCTACACCTTC. This rearrangement joins TRBV6-2 or TRBV6-3 to TRBJ1-2; D unresolved. This CDR3 has 13 amino acids. Germline loops: CDR1 MNHEY, CDR2 SVGEGT. The V and J ends lost 5 bases and 6 bases respectively, with 13 bases between them.

The sample holds a few counts of this clonotype. The chain uses TRBV7-8 and TRBJ2-1; possible D gene TRBD2, 5 bases. V lost 2 bases and J lost 6, with 8 bases in between. CDR1 is SGHVS, CDR2 FQNEAQ, per germline. This CDR3 is built from 13 residues. This CDR3 reads CASSLWTPNEQFF. The DNA of the CDR3 is TGTGCCAGCAGCTTATGGACTCCCAATGAGCAGTTCTTC. Looking up the rest from reference TRBV7-8 and TRBJ2-1 gives the full variable domain: GAGVSQSPRYKVAKRGQDVALRCDPISGHVSLFWYQQALGQGPEFLTYFQNEAQLDKSGLPSDRFFAERPEGSVSTLKIQRTQQEDSAVYLCASSLWTPNEQFFGPGTRLTVL.

This clonotype was counted ten times or more. V gene TRBV5-1 combines with J gene TRBJ2-1; D is unclear. Trimming took 3 bases from V and 8 from J, leaving 6 bases between them. Germline V gene sequence: CDR1 SGHRS, CDR2 YFSETQ. The CDR3 extends over 11 amino acids. DNA for the CDR3: TGCGCCAGCAGCTCTTCGGATGAGCAGTTCTTC. Its protein product is CASSSSDEQFF.

The chain couples TRBV7-9 to TRBJ2-2, with D uncertain. Looked up from germline, CDR1 is SEHNR and CDR2 is FQNEAQ (reference sequence). This CDR3 is 15 amino acids long. V gave up 8 bases and J gave up 4 bases, with 17 bases separating them. The CDR3 DNA follows: TGTGCCAGCCCGGGTCAAGGGATGGGCACCGGGGAGCTGTTTTTT. Translation gives CASPGQGMGTGELFF.

The genes are TRBV20-1 and TRBJ1-3, with 7 bases identical to TRBD1. V shed 3 bases, J shed 5 bases, and the junction held 7 bases outside the gene matches. The length of the CDR3 is 14 residues. From germline, CDR1 is DFQATT and CDR2 SNEGSKA (reference sequence). The CDR3 nucleotides read TGCAGTGCTAGTTTAGGGGACAGTAGAAACACCATATATTTT. Translation: CSASLGDSRNTIYF.

The chain couples TRBV7-3 to TRBJ2-1; perhaps TRBD2 as D (7 bases). This CDR3 region has 14 residues. Germline V lookup: CDR1 SGHTA, CDR2 FQGTGA. V lost 8 bases and J lost 8, with 19 bases in between. CDR3 DNA: TGTGCCAGCGCGAGGGGGGGGCCAGGTGATGAGCAGTTCTTC. This codes for CASARGGPGDEQFF.

This clonotype was counted a few times. The chain links TRBV9 to TRBJ2-7, with TRBD1 matching over 7 bases. Germline lookup yields CDR1 SGDLS and CDR2 YYNGEE. The CDR3 spans 13 residues. J was trimmed by 6 bases and V by 4 bases; bases with no gene match: 7. CDR3 amino acids: CASSFTGVSEQYF. The CDR3 bases are TGTGCCAGCAGCTTTACAGGGGTTTCCGAGCAGTACTTC.